The entry that follows covers one T cell receptor beta chain sequence. Antigen specificity is unknown. The data were obtained in a study of shared clonotypes between healthy human individuals. Study-wide results and caveats: Compared with memory subsets, naive subsets generally had larger estimated richness.

The run depth of the assay was deep. Sorted-subset replicate PCRs used 200 ng of genomic DNA. This amount corresponded to approximately 30,000 T cell genomes. Data came from immunoSEQ multiplex PCR; TCRdb stores just in-frame clones and leaves some out. The sample has some 740,000 clones, more than 85% seen once. Germline-derived CDR1 and CDR2 are SGHRS and YFSETQ. V shed 1 base, J shed 5 bases, and the junction held 17 bases outside the gene matches. The CDR3 runs to 19 residues. CD45RO negativity and positive selection for CCR7 defined naive CD8 cells, a population that excluded terminally differentiated effector memory CD45RA+ cells. Each donor was a Caucasian adult residing in Nashville, Tennessee.

Sequences were obtained from naive CD8+ T cells sorted from blood. The gene calls are TRBV5-1 and TRBJ2-3; 9 bases fit TRBD2. This receptor was obtained from a man aged 25 to 40 in good health. The CDR3 nucleotides are TGCGCCAGCAGCTTGATCGTCGGGGCGGCGGGAGGGCCCCAAGATACGCAGTATTTT. Translation: CASSLIVGAAGGPQDTQYF.